This T cell receptor beta chain was sequenced for a study of blood T cell repertoires in COVID-19. Study in general: Donors in the United States, Italy and Spain gave samples during acute or convalescent COVID-19. The analysed material was cDNA or gDNA that came from T cells, B-cell-depleted T cells, or PBMCs.

Per the study methods: From reference gene primer amplification, estimates of nucleated cell counts were derived. Profiled with immunoSEQ multiplex PCR; TCRdb holds only in-frame clones, not every one. V and J calls and clone size follow that table, whereas D and trimming were derived from the DNA. The repertoire includes about 270,000 clones, around 90% of them detected once, and 2.6% sits in the top ten. It was during active infection that Seattle patients were enrolled and then longitudinally followed. Germline trimming cut 2 bases from V and 5 bases from J; bases unmatched to any gene: 12. The CDR3 loop spans 19 amino acids. Germline loops: CDR1 MGHRA, CDR2 YSYEKL.

Material: peripheral blood. This chain joins TRBV4-1 and TRBJ2-5, with 15 bases fitting TRBD2. The receptor's source is a person aged 18-30 years with COVID-19, enrolled during active disease. Here the CDR3 DNA reads TGCGCCAGCAGCCAAAAAATGGGACTAGCGGGAGGCCGTGGGGAGACCCAGTACTTC. Encoded protein: CASSQKMGLAGGRGETQYF.